This T cell receptor beta chain was identified during a study of blood T cell repertoires in COVID-19. This clone has a handful of counts. Living in 24 US areas, the participants were between roughly 18 and 90 years of age. Clinical histories supplied by participants themselves formed the basis of cohort assignment. Two negative PCRs, clearance, or symptom resolution were required of recovered Cohort 3 donors. Under the authors' procedure: Nucleated cell counts were estimated from reference gene primer amplification. The repertoire was sequenced with immunoSEQ multiplex PCR; TCRdb's copy has only in-frame clones and lacks some. The V and J calls and clone size are taken from that table; D and trimming were inferred from the DNA. In the table there are approximately 300,000 clones, 80% to 90% of which are singletons. The sequence was obtained from a woman under 30 who had recovered from COVID-19. The sequenced sample consisted of PBMCs or T cells enriched from blood (not recorded which).

CDR3 amino acids: CASSEGQGGTDTQYF. In DNA form, the CDR3 reads TGTGCCAGCAGTGAGGGACAGGGGGGCACAGATACGCAGTATTTT. V is TRBV6-4 and J is TRBJ2-3, with 11 bases fitting TRBD1. This CDR3 is built from 15 residues. Germline CDR1 is MRHNA and CDR2 is SNTAGT. After removal of 3 bases from V and 1 base from J, the junction contained 0 bases not matched to a gene.